These T cell receptor beta chains were read from a single sample in a study of cytomegalovirus exposure and HLA in healthy donors. Clones were sequenced by immunoSEQ multiplex PCR, and TCRdb holds only the in-frame ones, with some missing. Altogether 150,000 to 160,000 clones are present, 65% to 90% being singletons, with the ten largest covering approximately 6.3%. The sample taken for sequencing was PBMCs. The receptors were gathered from a woman between 50 and 59 years old in good health and CMV-seropositive. The CDR3 runs from the conserved cysteine through the conserved F or W. D genes are given only for firm matches. A row's size may be missing; if present it is once, few, many or a size class.

.	13	TRBV5-1	.	TRBJ2-7	TGCGCCAGCAGCTTGTCCGTCTCCTACGAGCAGTACTTC	CASSLSVSYEQYF
.	13	TRBV19	TRBD2	TRBJ2-7	TGTGCCAGTAGTATAGGGGAGGGGTACGAGCAGTACTTC	CASSIGEGYEQYF
once	15	TRBV6-5	TRBD2	TRBJ2-7	TGTGCCAGCAGGAAGCGGGGCGCCAGCTCCTACGAGCAGTACTTC	CASRKRGASSYEQYF
once	15	TRBV11-2	.	TRBJ1-3	TGTGCCAGCAGCTTAGACCTGGCCTCTGGAAACACCATATATTTT	CASSLDLASGNTIYF
.	15	TRBV6-1	TRBD1	TRBJ1-5	TGTGCCAGCAGTGCGACAGGGATGGGCAATCAGCCCCAGCATTTT	CASSATGMGNQPQHF
.	15	TRBV2	.	TRBJ1-6	TGTGCCAGCAGTGCCAGGGGCTCCTATAATTCACCCCTCCACTTT	CASSARGSYNSPLHF
.	15	TRBV9	.	TRBJ1-2	TGTGCCAGCAGCGAGGGGACAAACAGGATCTATGGCTACACCTTC	CASSEGTNRIYGYTF
.	14	TRBV2	.	TRBJ2-7	TGTGCCAGCTGCCCTTCGGGGAGCTCCTACGAGCAGTACTTC	CASCPSGSSYEQYF
.	15	TRBV9	.	TRBJ2-7	TGTGCCAGCAGCGTAGGAGCAGGGGGGAGGCACGAGCAGTACTTC	CASSVGAGGRHEQYF
.	15	TRBV5-1	.	TRBJ1-3	TGCGCCAGCAGCTTGGCCCCGGAGAGGGGAAACACCATATATTTT	CASSLAPERGNTIYF
.	17	TRBV18	.	TRBJ1-3	TGTGCCAGCTCACCGCAGCAGGGTGGCTTCTCTGGAAACACCATATATTTT	CASSPQQGGFSGNTIYF
.	13	TRBV6-5	.	TRBJ1-2	TGTGCCAGCAGTCCCCACAGGGATCATGGCTACACCTTC	CASSPHRDHGYTF